The 2 T cell receptor beta chains reported below all come from one sample, sequenced in a study of blood T cell repertoires in COVID-19. Only in-frame clones appear in the TCRdb table, and some are missing; sequencing was by immunoSEQ multiplex PCR. In the table there are approximately 74,000 clones, roughly 83% of which are singletons. Sequenced material: peripheral blood. These receptors were taken from a man older than 75 with active or convalescent COVID-19.

The chain is built from TRBV19 and TRBJ2-5; 12 bases align to TRBD1. This CDR3 spans 15 amino acids. V dropped 1 base and J dropped 4; count of bases not matched to a gene: 1. Germline V gene lookup returns CDR1 LNHDA and CDR2 SQIVND (reference sequence). CDR3 in DNA: TGTGCCAGTAGTATAGGGGACAGGGGGCGAGAGACCCAGTACTTC. Its translation is CASSIGDRGRETQYF.

The chain combines TRBV9 with TRBJ2-2; D possibly corresponds to TRBD1 (5 bases). Germline lookup yields CDR1 SGDLS and CDR2 YYNGEE. V was cut by 4 bases and J by 5 bases, with 9 bases left in between. The CDR3 contains 13 residues. CDR3 nucleotides: TGTGCCAGCAGCATGCCAGGGACCGGGGAGCTGTTTTTT. Protein product: CASSMPGTGELFF.